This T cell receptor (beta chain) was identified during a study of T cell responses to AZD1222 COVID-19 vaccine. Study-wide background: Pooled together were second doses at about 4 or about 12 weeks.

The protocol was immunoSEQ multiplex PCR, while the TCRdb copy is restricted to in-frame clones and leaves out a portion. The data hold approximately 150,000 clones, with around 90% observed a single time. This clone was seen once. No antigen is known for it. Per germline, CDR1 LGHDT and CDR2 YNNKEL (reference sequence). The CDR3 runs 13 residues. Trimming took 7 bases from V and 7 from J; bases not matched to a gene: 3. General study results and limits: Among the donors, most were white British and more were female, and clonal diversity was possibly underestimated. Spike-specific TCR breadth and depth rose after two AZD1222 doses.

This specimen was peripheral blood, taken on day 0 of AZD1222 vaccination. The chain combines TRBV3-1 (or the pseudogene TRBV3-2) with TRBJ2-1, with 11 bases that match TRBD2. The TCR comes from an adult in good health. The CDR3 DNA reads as TGTGCCAGCACAGGACTAGCGGGTAATGAGCAGTTCTTC. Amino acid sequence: CASTGLAGNEQFF.